The 30 T cell receptor beta chains below come from one sample, sequenced in a study of vaccination and CD4 T cells after COVID-19. Cultured CD4+ T-cell DNA underwent Oncomine TCR Beta short-read sequencing. Each CDR3 protein is one row after TCRdb ran MiXCR on the PCR reads. Altogether some 17,000 distinct CDR3 sequences are present, about half being singletons, with the ten largest covering roughly 20%. The antigens of these receptors remain unknown. Time point here: late sampling 161 to 241 days after vaccination in a few convalescent patients. Treatment given: approximately nine-day PBMC culture with coronavirus spike peptide pools or control peptides (ViraFEST assay). Here the sequenced sample was CD4+ T cells from blood, cultured in vitro, taken about 7 months after SARS-CoV-2 vaccination. Receptors were obtained from a human donor who had recovered from COVID-19.

This rearrangement joins TRBV29-1 to TRBJ2-5, with D unclear. This CDR3 contains 13 residues. V was trimmed by 4 bases and J by 2 bases, leaving 11 bases between them. Germline CDR1 SQVTM, CDR2 ANQGSEA. CDR3 region: CSVVRWQQETQYF. The CDR3 DNA reads as TGCAGCGTTGTACGGTGGCAGCAAGAGACCCAGTACTTC.

V usage is TRBV19 and J usage is TRBJ2-3; 7 bases fit TRBD2. The CDR3 sequence is 14 residues long. The V gene end was trimmed by 9 bases and the J gene end by 2 bases; junction bases not matched to a gene: 8. The germline gives CDR1 LNHDA, CDR2 SQIVND (reference sequence). This chain's CDR3 is CASQPGLLTDTQYF. CDR3 DNA sequence: TGTGCCAGCCAACCGGGACTACTCACAGATACGCAGTATTTT.

V is TRBV2 and J is TRBJ1-1; D is unresolved. In germline, CDR1 is SNHLY, CDR2 FYNNEI. Between the trimmed V and J ends, which lost 6 bases and 5 bases, there was a span of 16 bases. There are 14 residues in the CDR3. The CDR3 loop reads CASRIGPVGTEAFF. CDR3 nucleotides: TGTGCCAGCAGGATCGGCCCGGTGGGGACTGAAGCTTTCTTT.

This clonotype was counted between two and nine times. The chain combines TRBV20-1 with TRBJ1-1; D is unclear. Trimming removed 1 base at V and 11 bases at J, with 14 bases between. CDR3 length equals 12 residues. The germline gives CDR1 DFQATT, CDR2 SNEGSKA (reference sequence). The CDR3 bases are TGCAGTGCTAGAGTGGAGGGCGGACGGGCTTTCTTT. This gives the protein CSARVEGGRAFF.

This clonotype appeared a single time. This chain uses TRBV6-5 with TRBJ2-1, with D possibly TRBD1 on 5 matching bases. The CDR3 consists of 16 residues. Germline CDR1 and CDR2: MNHEY and SVGAGI. V gave up 3 bases and J gave up 0 bases, with 12 bases separating them. The CDR3: CASSYLGLGSYNEQFF. The CDR3 DNA is TGTGCCAGCAGTTATCTGGGGCTTGGCTCCTACAATGAGCAGTTCTTC.

This clonotype showed up just a few times. The rearrangement links TRBV15 to TRBJ2-5; D is ambiguous. Germline values: CDR1 LNHNV, CDR2 YYDKDF (reference sequence). This CDR3 has 14 amino acids. The V gene lost 1 base and the J gene lost 2 bases, with 8 bases spanning the gap. CDR3 protein: CATSRVGRQETQYF. The CDR3 bases are TGTGCCACCAGCAGAGTGGGCAGACAAGAGACCCAGTACTTC. The whole variable domain, remainder taken from reference TRBV15 and TRBJ2-5, is DAMVIQNPRYQVTQFGKPVTLSCSQTLNHNVMYWYQQKSSQAPKLLFHYYDKDFNNEADTPDNFQSRRPNTSFCFLDIRSPGLGDTAMYLCATSRVGRQETQYFGPGTRLLVL.

CDR3 residues: CASRRLWLKDTDTQYF. CDR3 coding DNA: TGCGCCAGCAGACGATTGTGGCTGAAGGACACAGATACGCAGTATTTT. The chain couples TRBV5-1 to TRBJ2-3; D is ambiguous. V was clipped by 5 bases and J by 2 bases, with 18 bases between them. From germline, CDR1 is SGHRS and CDR2 YFSETQ. This CDR3 has 16 amino acids.

This clonotype was detected a few times. The V call is TRBV7-9, the J call TRBJ1-3; D not certain. Looked up from germline, CDR1 is SEHNR and CDR2 is FQNEAQ (reference sequence). V was trimmed by 4 bases and J by 0 bases, leaving 10 bases between them. CDR3 length: 15 residues. CDR3 coding DNA: TGTGCCAGCAGCTCAACAAGACGCTCTGGAAACACCATATATTTT. Amino acids: CASSSTRRSGNTIYF. Combining the CDR3 with reference TRBV7-9 and TRBJ1-3 gives the whole variable domain DTGVSQNPRHKITKRGQNVTFRCDPISEHNRLYWYRQTLGQGPEFLTYFQNEAQLEKSRLLSDRFSAERPKGSFSTLEIQRTEQGDSAMYLCASSSTRRSGNTIYFGEGSWLTVV.

The V and J genes are TRBV6-1 and TRBJ2-7; D possibly matches TRBD1 or TRBD2 (5 bases each). The CDR3 covers 15 residues. The V end lost 6 bases, the J end lost 0 bases, and 15 bases lay between the germline ends. The germline V gene encodes CDR1 MNHNS and CDR2 SASEGT. CDR3 nucleotide sequence: TGTGCCAGCAGGCCCGAGGGGCTCTCCTCCTACGAGCAGTACTTC. Its protein product is CASRPEGLSSYEQYF.

CDR3 coding DNA: TGTGCCAGTAGTATATGGGGTCCCGGGGAGCTGTTTTTT. Its translation is CASSIWGPGELFF. The chain links TRBV19 to TRBJ2-2; no reliable D call. The germline gives CDR1 LNHDA, CDR2 SQIVND (reference sequence). The CDR3 spans 13 residues. The V end lost 2 bases, the J end lost 6 bases, and 7 bases lay between the germline ends. The full variable domain, rest sourced from reference TRBV19 and TRBJ2-2, is DGGITQSPKYLFRKEGQNVTLSCEQNLNHDAMYWYRQDPGQGLRLIYYSQIVNDFQKGDIAEGYSVSREKKESFPLTVTSAQKNPTAFYLCASSIWGPGELFFGEGSRLTVL.

This chain connects TRBV2 to TRBJ2-1; D might be TRBD2 (5 bases). The germline V gene has CDR1 SNHLY and CDR2 FYNNEI. The CDR3 contains 12 residues. V was trimmed by 8 bases and J by 12 bases, leaving 17 bases between them. The CDR3 loop is CASDQGLSVQFF. DNA of the CDR3: TGTGCCAGCGATCAAGGACTCTCGGTGCAGTTCTTC.

This chain uses TRBV20-1 with TRBJ2-2; D not certain. Germline CDR1 DFQATT, CDR2 SNEGSKA (reference sequence). CDR3 length: 13 amino acids. The V end was cut by 4 bases, the J end by 6 bases, with 12 bases between. CDR3 residues: CSAMGGSAGELFF. In nucleotides, the CDR3 is TGCAGTGCTATGGGCGGTTCCGCCGGGGAGCTGTTTTTT.

This clonotype was observed a single time. V gene TRBV7-3 combines with J gene TRBJ2-7; no clear D. CDR1 and CDR2 from the germline V gene are SGHTA and FQGTGA. This CDR3 comprises 13 residues. V dropped 5 bases and J dropped 7 bases, with 15 bases sitting between them. The CDR3 bases are TGTGCCAGCAGCCCCGGACCTCGTCGGGAGCAGTACTTC. It codes for CASSPGPRREQYF.

This clonotype was counted between two and nine times. This CDR3 is CASSLDSIPGAETQYF. CDR3 DNA sequence: TGTGCCAGCAGCTTAGATTCAATACCAGGGGCGGAGACCCAGTACTTC. The chain recombines TRBV11-3 with TRBJ2-5; perhaps TRBD1 as D (6 bases). Germline V lookup: CDR1 SGHNT, CDR2 YENEEA. Trimming shortened V by 0 bases and J by 5 bases, and 16 bases separated the two germline ends. The CDR3 consists of 16 residues.

This chain uses TRBV7-9 with TRBJ1-2; 11 positions agree with TRBD1. The V segment lost 6 bases and the J segment 8 bases; nucleotides outside the gene matches: 5. Germline V gene sequence: CDR1 SEHNR, CDR2 FQNEAQ (reference sequence). The CDR3 has 13 residues. The CDR3 sequence is CASSRDRGVGYTF. The CDR3 DNA sequence: TGTGCCAGCAGTCGGGACAGGGGGGTCGGCTACACCTTC.

In regard to this clonotype: A junction boundary mismatches the germline segment, possibly from a read error. This chain uses TRBV7-7 with TRBJ2-5; D is perhaps TRBD1 (5 bases). CDR1 is SSHAT, CDR2 FNYEAQ, per germline (reference sequence). This CDR3 has 14 residues. CDR3 in DNA: TGTGCTAGCAGCGCCAGACAGTTCCAAGAGACCCAGTACTTC. This gives the protein CASSARQFQETQYF.

The V and J genes are TRBV7-2 and TRBJ2-3; D is ambiguous. The V and J ends lost 7 bases and 4 bases respectively, with 12 bases between them. In germline, CDR1 is SGHTA, CDR2 FQGNSA. This CDR3 comprises 13 residues. The CDR3 loop is CASTQQHADTQYF. CDR3 DNA sequence: TGTGCCAGCACCCAACAGCACGCAGATACGCAGTATTTT.

The J gene is TRBJ1-1, the V gene TRBV7-9, with D uncertain. The V gene's germline CDR1 is SEHNR and CDR2 FQNEAQ (reference sequence). The CDR3 is 13 amino acids. Trimming stripped 1 base from V and 8 bases from J, with 11 bases between. The CDR3 nucleotides read TGTGCCAGCAGCTTAGATTCGGCCGCGGAAGCTTTCTTT. It is translated as CASSLDSAAEAFF.

This clonotype was seen more than once but under ten times. The rearrangement joins TRBV5-6 to TRBJ2-5; 8 nucleotides line up with TRBD1. The V gene's germline CDR1 is SGHDT and CDR2 YYEEEE. The ends lost 7 bases at V and 4 bases at J; junction bases unmatched: 6. The CDR3 is 13 amino acids. The CDR3 region has the DNA TGTGCCAGCTTGCGGACAGGGATAGAGACCCAGTACTTC. Translating it yields CASLRTGIETQYF.

The rearrangement joins TRBV7-9 to TRBJ1-6; 7 bases are a match to TRBD1. CDR1 and CDR2 from the germline V gene are SEHNR and FQNEAQ (reference sequence). This CDR3 spans 14 amino acids. V dropped 7 bases and J dropped 7; count of bases not matched to a gene: 7. The CDR3 loop reads CASNIEQGNSPLHF. CDR3 coding DNA: TGTGCCAGCAACATAGAACAGGGGAATTCACCCCTCCACTTT. The full variable domain, rest sourced from reference TRBV7-9 and TRBJ1-6, is DTGVSQNPRHKITKRGQNVTFRCDPISEHNRLYWYRQTLGQGPEFLTYFQNEAQLEKSRLLSDRFSAERPKGSFSTLEIQRTEQGDSAMYLCASNIEQGNSPLHFGNGTRLTVT.

This chain links TRBV11-1 with TRBJ1-1; the D is unclear. The V end was cut by 2 bases, the J end by 1 base, with 5 bases between. CDR1 and CDR2 (germline): SGHAT, FQDESV (reference sequence). The CDR3 is 13 residues long. The CDR3 loop reads CASSLTQNTEAFF. As DNA, the CDR3 is TGTGCCAGCAGCTTAACACAGAACACTGAAGCTTTCTTT.

The genes are TRBV6-2 or TRBV6-3 and TRBJ1-2; a weak D match, TRBD1 (6 bases). There are 13 residues in the CDR3. V was shortened by 6 bases and J by 5 bases, with 13 bases between the two germline ends. CDR1 is MNHEY, CDR2 SVGEGT, per germline. For the CDR3, the DNA is TGTGCCAGCAGCTCTGGGACATTTTATGGCTACACCTTC. Protein: CASSSGTFYGYTF.

The rearrangement links TRBV7-2 to TRBJ2-3, with no clear D. The CDR3 is made up of 13 amino acids. Per germline, CDR1 SGHTA and CDR2 FQGNSA. The ends were cut back, 3 bases at V and 6 bases at J, with 10 bases in the middle. CDR3 protein: CASSLAPRDTQYF. CDR3 bases: TGTGCCAGCAGCTTGGCCCCCCGGGATACGCAGTATTTT.

This clonotype came up a few times. Sequence at one end of the junction differs from germline and may be a read error. This chain links TRBV5-4 with TRBJ2-1, with 10 nucleotides matching TRBD2. There are 17 residues in the CDR3. Germline CDR1 reads SGHNT; CDR2 reads YYREEE (reference sequence). The CDR3 region is CASSQDRSGRGYNEQFF. For the CDR3, the DNA is TGCGCCAGCAGCCAAGATAGAAGCGGGAGGGGCTACAATGAGCAGTTCTTC.

The rearrangement joins TRBV6-1 to TRBJ1-5, with D possibly being TRBD1 (6 bases). CDR3 length: 13 residues. The V gene lost 4 bases and the J gene lost 4 bases, with 8 bases spanning the gap. Germline assignment: CDR1 MNHNS and CDR2 SASEGT. The CDR3 spells CASSADRNQPQHF. The CDR3 bases are TGTGCCAGCAGTGCCGACAGGAATCAGCCCCAGCATTTT.

The rearrangement joins TRBV7-9 to TRBJ1-1; D is unresolved. The length of the CDR3 is 15 residues. V lost 2 bases, J lost 3 bases, and 13 bases lay in between. Germline V gene data show CDR1 as SEHNR and CDR2 as FQNEAQ (reference sequence). CDR3 coding DNA: TGTGCCAGCAGCTTACGTAAGGGAGGTCACACTGAAGCTTTCTTT. This translates into CASSLRKGGHTEAFF.

The chain employs TRBV10-3 and TRBJ1-2; 7 bases fit TRBD1. Trimming cost V 10 bases and J 6 bases; bases outside gene matches: 17. The CDR3 extends over 15 amino acids. The V gene's germline CDR1 is ENHRY and CDR2 SYGVKD. As DNA, the CDR3 is TGTGCCACGAGTGTGAACAGGGGTACTAATCATGGCTACACCTTC. Amino acid sequence: CATSVNRGTNHGYTF.

Within the sample, this clonotype is medium-sized (0.01 to 0.1%). The rearrangement joins TRBV15 to TRBJ2-4; the match to TRBD2 covers 12 bases. This CDR3 spans 15 amino acids. Unmatched junction bases numbered 6, after V lost 4 bases and J lost 8 bases. The V gene's germline CDR1 is LNHNV and CDR2 YYDKDF (reference sequence). The CDR3 protein is CATSTTSGSRDIQYF. In nucleotides, the CDR3 is TGTGCCACCAGCACGACTAGCGGGAGTAGAGACATTCAGTACTTC.

A remark on this clonotype: At one of its ends the junction is not consistent with the germline gene, which may arise from a read error. The V and J genes are TRBV27 and TRBJ1-5, with 9 nucleotides matching TRBD1. This CDR3 has 15 amino acids. The germline V gene encodes CDR1 MNHEY and CDR2 SMNVEV (reference sequence). As DNA, the CDR3 is TGTGCCAGCAGGGACAGGGGCCTTAGCCATCAGCCCCAGCATTTT. This encodes CASRDRGLSHQPQHF.

The V and J genes are TRBV15 and TRBJ2-5; 13 positions agree with TRBD2. Germline loops: CDR1 LNHNV, CDR2 YYDKDF (reference sequence). V was clipped by 4 bases and J by 2 bases; unmatched bases: 10. This CDR3 region has 18 residues. CDR3 protein: CATSMGLAGYLDQETQYF. In DNA form, the CDR3 reads TGTGCCACCAGCATGGGACTAGCGGGGTACTTAGATCAAGAGACCCAGTACTTC.